These T cell receptor beta chains were read from a single sample in a study of OX40 agonist ivuxolimab in advanced cancers. The assay was immunoSEQ multiplex PCR, and TCRdb's table has in-frame clones only and misses some. The sample holds 25,000 to 35,000 clones, around 74% seen once. Sequenced material: CD4+ or CD8+ T cells sorted from blood, taken in a trial of the OX40 agonist ivuxolimab. These TCRs come from an adult with an advanced solid tumor such as melanoma, head and neck, liver or kidney cancer. Each CDR3 is given with its conserved first and last residue. A D gene is named only where the DNA matches it firmly.

v_call	j_call	d_call	cdr3_aa
TRBV7-7	TRBJ2-2	.	CASSLRVTGELFF
TRBV7-9	TRBJ1-1	TRBD1	CASSFPGQQPEAFF
TRBV11-3	TRBJ2-7	.	CASSLDADYEQYF
TRBV4-1	TRBJ1-2	TRBD1	CASSPSGTAYNYGYTF
TRBV7-8	TRBJ2-3	TRBD2	CASSRGLSGGADTQYF
TRBV11-2	TRBJ1-6	.	CASSSGVSPLHF
TRBV6-5	TRBJ1-3	TRBD1	CASRDRGQAGNTIYF
TRBV6-6	TRBJ1-2	TRBD1	CASSQGARSYGYTF
TRBV6-1	TRBJ1-4	.	CASSVAFGGTTNEKLFF
TRBV5-6	TRBJ1-1	TRBD1	CASSLGTTGYTEAFF
TRBV30	TRBJ2-3	.	CAWSEGLLHTDTQYF
TRBV7-9	TRBJ1-2	.	CASSLRALADYGYTF
TRBV5-1	TRBJ2-1	TRBD2	CASSFSAGGFDEQFF
TRBV4-2	TRBJ1-2	.	CASSLESWVRDGYTF